These T cell receptor beta chains were read from a single sample in a study of CD4 T cells in relation to SARS-CoV-2 and coronaviruses. Their antigen targets remain unknown. Generated by immunoSEQ multiplex PCR, the TCRdb table keeps only in-frame clones and is missing some. This sample has tens of thousands of clones; roughly 70% occur once, and the top ten carry around 13%. The specimen sequenced was CD4+ T cells from PBMCs, cultured in vitro. Source of these receptors: a human donor in good health. CDR3s include the opening cysteine and the closing phenylalanine or tryptophan. D genes are given only for firm matches. Rows give clone size only sometimes, using once, few, many, or a class for an expanded clone.

>TRBV5-4|TRBJ2-5|TRBD1|-
TGTGCCAGCAGGTGGACAGGCCAAGAGACCCAGTACTTC
CASRWTGQETQYF
>TRBV3-1/TRBV3-2|TRBJ2-5|-|once
TGTGCCAGCAGCCATCCGGGCGGGTACCCGGAGACCCAGTACTTC
CASSHPGGYPETQYF
>TRBV11-2|TRBJ2-3|-|-
TGTGCCAGCAGGGGGGCCTCTCGGCCAGATACGCAGTATTTT
CASRGASRPDTQYF
>TRBV5-4|TRBJ2-2|-|-
TGTGCCAGCAGCTTGGAACTTGTAGGGCTCACCGGGGAGCTGTTTTTT
CASSLELVGLTGELFF
>TRBV3-1/TRBV3-2|TRBJ1-4|-|-
TGTGCCAGCAGCCAAGGTTTTACGGGATGGGACGAAAAACTGTTTTTT
CASSQGFTGWDEKLFF
>TRBV9|TRBJ2-7|-|-
TGTGCCAGCAGCGTAGACGGCCGTACCTACGAGCAGTACTTC
CASSVDGRTYEQYF
>TRBV27|TRBJ2-3|TRBD1|-
TGTGCCAGCAGTCCGTGGACAGGGGGCACAGATACGCAGTATTTT
CASSPWTGGTDTQYF
>TRBV5-1|TRBJ1-2|-|-
TGCGCCAGCAGCTTGGCCGGGCGTCGGGCTCATGGCTACACCTTC
CASSLAGRRAHGYTF
>TRBV18|TRBJ1-1|TRBD1|-
TGTGCCAGCTCACTTGGACAGGGGCAGACTGAAGCTTTCTTT
CASSLGQGQTEAFF
>TRBV7-2|TRBJ2-3|-|few
TGTGCCAGCAGCCAAGTCGATACGCAGTATTTT
CASSQVDTQYF
>TRBV6-6|TRBJ2-1|TRBD2|-
TGTGCCAGCAGTTACGACAGCGGGAGCGGCAATGAGCAGTTCTTC
CASSYDSGSGNEQFF
>TRBV27|TRBJ2-1|TRBD2|-
TGTGCCCGTGTTCCTAGCGGGGGTATGGGCGATGAGCAGTTCTTC
CARVPSGGMGDEQFF
>TRBV5-1|TRBJ2-7|-|-
TGCGCCAGCAGCTTGCCGGCAGGGAAAGGCTCCGAGCAGTACTTC
CASSLPAGKGSEQYF
>TRBV4-1|TRBJ1-2|TRBD1|-
TGCGCCAGCAGCCATGGGGGACAGCTGGTCGGGCTTTCTAACTATGGCTACACCTTC
CASSHGGQLVGLSNYGYTF
>TRBV7-2|TRBJ1-1|-|few
TGTGCCAGCAGCTTGGGGGGGTATTTGGTAGTGAACACTGAAGCTTTCTTT
CASSLGGYLVVNTEAFF
>TRBV11-2|TRBJ1-3|-|-
TGTGCCAGCAGCGCTCAGGGAAACACCATATATTTT
CASSAQGNTIYF
>TRBV3-1/TRBV3-2|TRBJ2-5|-|-
TGTGCCAGCAGATCGGGACTCAGGGGGACCCAGTACTTC
CASRSGLRGTQYF
>TRBV7-8|TRBJ1-5|-|-
TGTGCCAGCAGCTTAGGAGGGGGGAATCAGCCCCAGCATTTT
CASSLGGGNQPQHF
>TRBV29-1|TRBJ2-6|TRBD1|-
TGCAGCGTTGCACAGGGGGGCCCCTCTGGGGCCAACGTCCTGACTTTC
CSVAQGGPSGANVLTF
>TRBV19|TRBJ1-1|-|few
TGTGCCAGTAGTGCCCGCTCGGTGAACACTGAAGCTTTCTTT
CASSARSVNTEAFF
>TRBV19|TRBJ2-2|TRBD1|-
TGTGCCGGTACGGACAGGGGGAGGGCTGGTGCCGGGGAGCTGTTTTTT
CAGTDRGRAGAGELFF
>TRBV12-5|TRBJ2-7|TRBD2|few
TGTGCTAGTGCCTCGGGGGGGGACTTCTACGAGCAGTACTTC
CASASGGDFYEQYF
>TRBV19|TRBJ2-1|TRBD2|-
TGTGCCAGTAGTCATCTAGCGGGGGACAATGAGCAGTTCTTC
CASSHLAGDNEQFF
>TRBV18|TRBJ2-6|TRBD1|-
TGTGCCAGCTCACCACGGTCGGGACAGGGAACTTCTGGGGCCAACGTCCTGACTTTC
CASSPRSGQGTSGANVLTF
>TRBV11-3|TRBJ2-2|-|-
TGTGCCAGCAGCCTCAGGGCAGTGGACACCGGGGAACTGTTTTTT
CASSLRAVDTGELFF
>TRBV12-3/TRBV12-4|TRBJ2-2|TRBD1|few
TGTGCCAGCAAAACAGGGGTTGGCGGGGAGCTGTTTTTT
CASKTGVGGELFF
>TRBV9|TRBJ2-1|TRBD2|once
TGTGCCAGCAGCGAGAGGTGGGAGGGTAATGAGCAGTTCTTC
CASSERWEGNEQFF
>TRBV14|TRBJ1-1|-|-
TGTGCCAGCAGCCAAATCGTAGAGTCTGAAGCTTTCTTT
CASSQIVESEAFF
>TRBV18|TRBJ1-2|TRBD1|-
TGTGCCAGCTCAAATACAGGGGGCGATGGCTACACCTTC
CASSNTGGDGYTF
>TRBV7-9|TRBJ2-7|-|few
TGTGCCAGCGGTCGGACATTGGAATTTCACTTC
CASGRTLEFHF
>TRBV7-3|TRBJ2-3|-|-
TGTGCCAGCAGCCTAGGGGCAGATACGCAGTATTTT
CASSLGADTQYF
>TRBV6-2/TRBV6-3|TRBJ2-5|-|-
TGTGCCAGCAGTTACTCGATCCTTGGGGATCTGGGGAAAGAGACCCAGTACTTC
CASSYSILGDLGKETQYF
>TRBV9|TRBJ2-7|TRBD2|once
TGTGCCAGCAGCGGCGGACTAGCGGGAGCTCCTGCCGACGAGCAGTACTTC
CASSGGLAGAPADEQYF
>TRBV7-2|TRBJ2-7|TRBD2|-
TGTGCCAGCAGCTTAAGGACTAGCGGGTACGAGCAGTACTTC
CASSLRTSGYEQYF
>TRBV6-6|TRBJ1-1|-|once
TGTGCCAGCAGCCCACCGGCCTACTCGAGCGCTGAAGCTTTCTTT
CASSPPAYSSAEAFF
>TRBV5-1|TRBJ1-1|TRBD1|-
TGCGCCAGCAGCGCGAGGACAGGGGATGAGACTGAAGCTTTCTTT
CASSARTGDETEAFF
>TRBV3-1/TRBV3-2|TRBJ2-1|-|-
TGTGCCAGCAGCCAAGCTCGGGCCTACAATGAGCAGTTCTTC
CASSQARAYNEQFF
>TRBV2|TRBJ2-5|-|once
TGTGCCAGCAGGCTGGGGTCAGTCCCAAATGAAACCCAGTACTTC
CASRLGSVPNETQYF
>TRBV5-4|TRBJ1-1|TRBD1|-
TGTGCCAGCAGGAAGTTCGACAGGGACGGGTCTGAAGCTTTCTTT
CASRKFDRDGSEAFF
>TRBV2|TRBJ2-2|-|-
TGTGCCAGCAGTGTTGAAGGGGTTACCGGGGAGCTGTTTTTT
CASSVEGVTGELFF
>TRBV5-6|TRBJ2-7|-|-
TGTGCCAGCAGCTCCGTCGGAGCCAGCTACGAGCAGTACTTC
CASSSVGASYEQYF
>TRBV7-2|TRBJ2-5|TRBD2|-
TGTGCCAGCAGCTTACGACTAGCGGGGCTTCAAGAGACCCAGTACTTC
CASSLRLAGLQETQYF
>TRBV12-5|TRBJ2-7|-|-
TGTGCTAGTGGTATAGGGACCCACCAGGGTGTCGAGCAGTACTTC
CASGIGTHQGVEQYF
>TRBV12-3/TRBV12-4|TRBJ1-1|-|-
TGTGCCAGCGGCCAACGGGGACGAGGAGCTTTCTTT
CASGQRGRGAFF
>TRBV5-6|TRBJ1-4|-|once
TGTGCCAGCAGCTCGGAGATTGCAACTAATGAAAAACTGTTTTTT
CASSSEIATNEKLFF
>TRBV29-1|TRBJ2-2|-|-
TGCAGCGTTGGCACAGGGCACACCGGGGAGCTGTTTTTT
CSVGTGHTGELFF
>TRBV5-4|TRBJ1-4|-|few
TGTGCCAGCAGTCAAGGGGGAAAACTGTTTTTT
CASSQGGKLFF
>TRBV7-6|TRBJ1-4|-|once
TGTGCCAGCAGCTTAATCCGGGGAGGGACTAATGAAAAACTGTTTTTT
CASSLIRGGTNEKLFF
>TRBV5-4|TRBJ2-5|-|-
TGTGCCAGCAGCTCCCAAGAGACCCAGTACTTC
CASSSQETQYF
>TRBV18|TRBJ2-1|TRBD2|-
TGTGCCAGCTCACCACGGTCTATGGGCCTAGCGGGTTATGTTGAGCAGTTCTTC
CASSPRSMGLAGYVEQFF
>TRBV4-3|TRBJ2-2|TRBD1|-
TGCGCCAGCAGGCGACAGGGCGACACCGGGGAGCTGTTTTTT
CASRRQGDTGELFF